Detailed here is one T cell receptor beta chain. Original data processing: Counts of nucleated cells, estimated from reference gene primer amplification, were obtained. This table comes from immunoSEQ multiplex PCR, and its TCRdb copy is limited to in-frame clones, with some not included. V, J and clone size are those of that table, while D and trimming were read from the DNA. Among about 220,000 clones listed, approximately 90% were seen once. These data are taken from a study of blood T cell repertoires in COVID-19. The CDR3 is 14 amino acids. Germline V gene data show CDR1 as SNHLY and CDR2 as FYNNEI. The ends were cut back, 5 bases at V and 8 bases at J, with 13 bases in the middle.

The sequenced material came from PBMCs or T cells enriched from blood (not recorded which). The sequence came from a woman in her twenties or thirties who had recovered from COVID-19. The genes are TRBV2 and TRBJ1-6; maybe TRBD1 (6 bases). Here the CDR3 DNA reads TGTGCCAGCAGTCAACAGGGAATTGATTCACCCCTCCACTTT. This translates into CASSQQGIDSPLHF.